This T cell receptor (beta chain) was found in a study of blood T cell repertoires in COVID-19. Study summary: Sites in the United States, Italy and Spain provided acute and convalescent COVID-19 samples. From T cells, B-cell-depleted T cells, or PBMCs came the material, which was cDNA or gDNA.

Between the trimmed V and J ends, which lost 1 base and 2 bases, there was a span of 5 bases. The germline gives CDR1 LNHNV, CDR2 YYDKDF (reference sequence). The CDR3 extends over 13 amino acids. The Seattle patients, enrolled during active infection, were followed longitudinally. Per the authors' pipeline: Estimated nucleated cell counts came from reference gene primer amplification. TCRdb's copy holds only in-frame clones and misses some; the assay was immunoSEQ multiplex PCR. Clone size and the V and J calls come from that table; the DNA yielded D and trimming. The data show 150,000 or so clones, roughly nine tenths seen once.

Sequences were obtained from peripheral blood. The V gene is TRBV15, the J gene TRBJ1-1; no definite D call. The TCR was taken from a man between 18 and 29 years old with COVID-19, enrolled during active disease. The CDR3 DNA reads TGTGCCACCAGCAGAGTAACTAACACTGAAGCTTTCTTT. Translating it yields CATSRVTNTEAFF.